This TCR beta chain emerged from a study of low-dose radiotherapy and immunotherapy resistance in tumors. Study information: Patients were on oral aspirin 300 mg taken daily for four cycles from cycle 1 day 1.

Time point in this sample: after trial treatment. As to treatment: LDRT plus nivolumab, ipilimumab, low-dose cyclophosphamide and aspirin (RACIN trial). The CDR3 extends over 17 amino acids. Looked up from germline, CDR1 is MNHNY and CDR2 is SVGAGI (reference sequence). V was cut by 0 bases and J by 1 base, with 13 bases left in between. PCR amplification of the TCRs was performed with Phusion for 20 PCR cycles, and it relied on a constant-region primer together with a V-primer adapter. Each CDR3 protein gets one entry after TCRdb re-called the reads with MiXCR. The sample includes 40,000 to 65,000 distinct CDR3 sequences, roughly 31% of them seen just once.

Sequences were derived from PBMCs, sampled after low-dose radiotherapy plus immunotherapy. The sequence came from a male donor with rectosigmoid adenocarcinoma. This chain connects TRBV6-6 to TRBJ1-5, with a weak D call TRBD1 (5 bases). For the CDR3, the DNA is TGTGCCAGCAGTTACTCGGGGCAGGGTGGGAGCAATCAGCCCCAGCATTTT. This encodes CASSYSGQGGSNQPQHF.